This T cell receptor beta chain was profiled in a study of cytomegalovirus exposure and HLA in healthy donors. Germline V gene data show CDR1 as MGHRA and CDR2 as YSYEKL. The junction had 13 bases not matched to a gene; V was cut back by 4 bases and J by 5 bases. The CDR3 sequence is 17 residues long. PCR used 60 Vbeta primers and 13 Jbeta primers. Here immunoSEQ multiplex PCR was the method, and the copy in TCRdb shows in-frame clones only, minus some. The data contain 90,000 to 130,000 clones, about 70% of them singletons. The V gene is TRBV4-1, the J gene TRBJ2-3, with 9 bases aligning to TRBD2. The specimen was PBMCs. The origin of this receptor is a woman in her twenties or thirties in good health and CMV-seronegative. CDR3 protein: CASSPDPRLAGRDTQYF. CDR3 sequence (DNA): TGCGCCAGCAGCCCAGACCCTCGGCTAGCGGGGAGAGATACGCAGTATTTT.